One and the same sample provided the 19 T cell receptor beta chains below, sequenced in a study of graft-versus-host responses after intestinal transplantation. Profiled with immunoSEQ multiplex PCR; TCRdb holds only in-frame clones, not every one. The sample lists about 97,000 clones, about 93% occurring once. The material was PBMCs, obtained 450 to 460 days after intestinal transplant. These receptors came from a human patient who received an intestinal transplant, so some T cells may come from the graft donor.

The table lists this clone with a count of one. An end of the junction differs from the germline gene, which may be a read error. The chain carries TRBV13 and TRBJ2-7; 7 nucleotides line up with TRBD2. The CDR3 runs 14 residues. CDR1 and CDR2 (germline): PRHDT, FYEKMQ (reference sequence). CDR3 in amino acids: CASSLGLGSYEQYF. The CDR3 DNA sequence: TGTGCCAGCAGCCTAGGACTAGGCTCCTACGAGCAGTACTTC.

The gene calls are TRBV19 and TRBJ1-6; D might be TRBD1 (5 bases). V lost 7 bases and J lost 7, with 17 bases in between. Germline assignment: CDR1 LNHDA and CDR2 SQIVND (reference sequence). This CDR3 has 15 amino acids. DNA for the CDR3: TGTGCCAGTACCTCAGCCGACAGAAACAATTCACCCCTCCACTTT. Protein sequence: CASTSADRNNSPLHF.

The rearrangement joins TRBV19 to TRBJ2-3, with TRBD1 as a possible D gene (6 bases). The V gene lost 7 bases and the J gene lost 1 base, with 21 bases spanning the gap. CDR1 is LNHDA and CDR2 is SQIVND in the germline V gene (reference sequence). The CDR3 extends over 17 amino acids. CDR3 protein: CASTPRADRRRTDTQYF. The CDR3 region has the DNA TGTGCCAGTACCCCCCGGGCCGACAGGAGGCGCACAGATACGCAGTATTTT.

This CDR3 reads CASSMGGGSGSPLHF. The DNA of the CDR3 is TGTGCCAGTAGTATGGGAGGGGGGAGCGGTTCACCCCTCCACTTT. V usage is TRBV19 and J usage is TRBJ1-6, with TRBD1 as a possible D gene (6 bases). Trimming took 3 bases from V and 9 from J, leaving 15 bases between them. CDR3 size: 15 residues. Looked up from germline, CDR1 is LNHDA and CDR2 is SQIVND (reference sequence).

CDR3 sequence (DNA): TGTGCCAGCAGCCCATCATATAGTGGAGATACGCAGTATTTT. Translating it yields CASSPSYSGDTQYF. The chain couples TRBV14 to TRBJ2-3; D unresolved. The CDR3 covers 14 residues. The germline V gene encodes CDR1 SGHDN and CDR2 FVKESK. Trimming removed 4 bases at V and 5 bases at J, with 13 bases between.

The chain carries TRBV25-1 and TRBJ1-6; the D is unclear. The CDR3 runs to 13 residues. The V gene lost 1 base and the J gene lost 7 bases, with 5 bases spanning the gap. The V gene's germline CDR1 is MGHDK and CDR2 SYGVNS. The CDR3 here is CASSELLNSPLHF. The CDR3 bases are TGTGCCAGCAGTGAATTGCTCAATTCACCCCTCCACTTT.

This rearrangement joins TRBV5-5 to TRBJ1-6; 7 bases match TRBD1. Trimming at V came to 4 bases and at J to 7 bases, leaving 5 bases not matched to a gene. Per the germline V gene, CDR1 is SGHKS and CDR2 is YYEKEE (reference sequence). The CDR3 sequence is 14 residues long. The CDR3 DNA sequence: TGTGCCAGCAGCCCGACAGGGACCAATTCACCCCTCCACTTT. This translates into CASSPTGTNSPLHF.

DNA for the CDR3: TGCGCCAGCAGATATGACAGGGGGAATACCGGGGAGCTGTTTTTT. Its protein product is CASRYDRGNTGELFF. The chain uses TRBV5-1 and TRBJ2-2; 9 bases fit TRBD1. Trimming took 5 bases from V and 5 from J; bases not matched to a gene: 7. Germline V gene sequence: CDR1 SGHRS, CDR2 YFSETQ. The CDR3 is 15 residues long.

The rearrangement links TRBV6-1 to TRBJ2-7, with D uncertain. CDR1 and CDR2 from the germline V gene are MNHNS and SASEGT. Trimming pared 7 bases from V and 7 bases from J, leaving 11 bases between. This CDR3 is 11 amino acids long. The CDR3 reads CASTLGLEQYF. Here the CDR3 DNA reads TGTGCCAGCACTCTTGGGTTGGAGCAGTACTTC.

This chain's CDR3 is CASVRGGGGYTF. CDR3 in DNA: TGTGCCAGCGTAAGGGGAGGTGGTGGCTACACCTTC. The chain has TRBV6-6 and TRBJ1-2; tentative D call: TRBD1 (5 bases). CDR1 MNHNY and CDR2 SVGAGI come from the germline V gene (reference sequence). The CDR3 is 12 residues long. V was trimmed by 8 bases and J by 7 bases, leaving 14 bases between them.

The chain has TRBV6-6 and TRBJ1-5, with unresolved D. CDR3 size: 13 residues. CDR1 and CDR2 from the germline V gene are MNHNY and SVGAGI (reference sequence). V was shortened by 2 bases and J by 6 bases, with 8 bases between the two germline ends. The CDR3: CASSYGGVQPQHF. In DNA, the CDR3 is TGTGCCAGCAGTTACGGCGGAGTTCAGCCCCAGCATTTT.

The chain is built from TRBV11-2 and TRBJ1-2; no clear D gene. The V gene lost 3 bases and the J gene lost 7 bases, with 9 bases spanning the gap. This CDR3 spans 12 amino acids. The germline gives CDR1 SGHAT, CDR2 FQNNGV. DNA for the CDR3: TGTGCCAGCAGCTTCGGCGTGTCTGGCTACACCTTC. Amino acid sequence: CASSFGVSGYTF.

The chain recombines TRBV6-1 with TRBJ2-7, with D maybe TRBD1 (5 bases). V shed 9 bases and J shed 2 bases, with 11 bases lying between them. CDR1 and CDR2 (germline): MNHNS, SASEGT. CDR3 length: 12 amino acids. The CDR3 loop is CASQGQAYEQYF. The CDR3 region has the DNA TGTGCCAGTCAAGGACAAGCCTACGAGCAGTACTTC.

The chain recombines TRBV5-4 with TRBJ2-1; 9 bases are a match to TRBD2. V lost 3 bases to trimming and J lost 6 bases; unmatched junction nucleotides: 10. The CDR3 is 16 amino acids. Germline V gene data show CDR1 as SGHNT and CDR2 as YYREEE (reference sequence). CDR3 in amino acids: CASSSGGSGGLNEQFF. CDR3 nucleotides: TGTGCCAGCAGCTCCGGGGGTAGCGGGGGACTCAATGAGCAGTTCTTC. The full variable domain, with the rest looked up from reference TRBV5-4 and TRBJ2-1, is ETGVTQSPTHLIKTRGQQVTLRCSSQSGHNTVSWYQQALGQGPQFIFQYYREEENGRGNFPPRFSGLQFPNYSSELNVNALELDDSALYLCASSSGGSGGLNEQFFGPGTRLTVL.

This chain uses TRBV11-2 with TRBJ1-4; weak D call: TRBD1 (6 bases). Germline V gene sequence: CDR1 SGHAT, CDR2 FQNNGV. The CDR3 has 15 amino acids. V was clipped by 5 bases and J by 4 bases, with 14 bases between them. The CDR3 here is CASSILRDNNEKLFF. The CDR3 DNA is TGTGCCAGCAGCATCCTCCGGGACAATAATGAAAAACTGTTTTTT.

This chain links TRBV10-3 with TRBJ2-5; D possibly corresponds to TRBD2 (6 bases). CDR3 length: 12 amino acids. V was pared by 4 bases and J by 5 bases, with 8 bases between. Germline V gives CDR1 ENHRY, CDR2 SYGVKD. In nucleotides, the CDR3 is TGTGCCATCAGTGCGGCGGGGGAGACCCAGTACTTC. Residues: CAISAAGETQYF.

The chain has TRBV5-4 and TRBJ1-1; D may be TRBD1 (5 bases). The CDR3 is 14 residues long. Per the germline V gene, CDR1 is SGHNT and CDR2 is YYREEE (reference sequence). The ends were cut back, 3 bases at V and 5 bases at J, with 14 bases in the middle. The CDR3 reads CASSSGKGRTEAFF. For the CDR3, the DNA is TGTGCCAGCAGCTCCGGCAAGGGGAGGACTGAAGCTTTCTTT.

The chain uses TRBV6-5 and TRBJ1-2, with TRBD1 matching over 7 bases. CDR3 size: 14 residues. CDR1 is MNHEY and CDR2 is SVGAGI in the germline V gene. With 5 bases clipped from V and 4 bases from J, the junction kept 7 bases outside the gene matches. The CDR3 loop reads CASSARRDSYGYTF. The CDR3 region has the DNA TGTGCCAGCAGTGCCCGAAGGGACAGCTATGGCTACACCTTC.

The chain uses TRBV5-1 and TRBJ1-2, with 8 bases identical to TRBD1. CDR1 SGHRS and CDR2 YFSETQ come from the germline V gene. This CDR3 spans 15 amino acids. With V trimmed by 3 bases and J by 4 bases, 8 bases remained unmatched. CDR3 in amino acids: CASSSGQGISYGYTF. CDR3 in DNA: TGCGCCAGCAGCTCCGGACAGGGAATATCCTATGGCTACACCTTC. Based on the CDR3 plus reference TRBV5-1 and TRBJ1-2, the full variable domain is KAGVTQTPRYLIKTRGQQVTLSCSPISGHRSVSWYQQTPGQGLQFLFEYFSETQRNKGNFPGRFSGRQFSNSRSEMNVSTLELGDSALYLCASSSGQGISYGYTFGSGTRLTVV.